This TCR beta chain was observed in a study of cytomegalovirus exposure and HLA in healthy donors. Germline CDR1 is KGHSH and CDR2 is LQKENI. V was trimmed by 3 bases and J by 0 bases, leaving 9 bases between them. The CDR3 spans 14 residues. In the PCR, 60 Vbeta and 13 Jbeta primers were used. Assay: immunoSEQ multiplex PCR; the TCRdb copy retains only in-frame clones and omits some. This repertoire shows over 150,000 clones, more than 80% found once; its top ten account for less than 15%. Input material: PBMCs. The sequence was obtained from a woman between 50 and 59 years old in good health and CMV-seronegative. The rearrangement uses TRBV18 and TRBJ2-7; D is possibly TRBD1 (5 bases). DNA of the CDR3: TGTGCCAGCTCACCGGAGACAGTCTCCTACGAGCAGTACTTC. Its translation is CASSPETVSYEQYF.